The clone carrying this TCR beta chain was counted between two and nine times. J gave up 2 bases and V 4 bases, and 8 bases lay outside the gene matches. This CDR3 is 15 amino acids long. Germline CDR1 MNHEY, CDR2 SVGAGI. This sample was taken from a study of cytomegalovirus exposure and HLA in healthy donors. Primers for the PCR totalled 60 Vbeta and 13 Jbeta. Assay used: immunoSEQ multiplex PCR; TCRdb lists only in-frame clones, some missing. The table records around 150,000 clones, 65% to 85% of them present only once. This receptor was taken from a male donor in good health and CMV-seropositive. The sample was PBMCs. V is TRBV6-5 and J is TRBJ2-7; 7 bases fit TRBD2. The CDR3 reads CASSSRREATYEQYF. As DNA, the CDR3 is TGTGCCAGCAGTTCCCGCCGGGAGGCTACCTACGAGCAGTACTTC.